The 8 T cell receptor beta chains below were found in one sample sequenced in a study of T cell changes during pregnancy in multiple sclerosis. Assay used: immunoSEQ multiplex PCR; TCRdb lists only in-frame clones, some missing. The sample lists about 40,000 clones, roughly 92% seen once, with roughly 0.72% in the top ten. This material consisted of CD4+ T cells from peripheral blood mononuclear cells, taken before pregnancy. The receptors come from a female donor with multiple sclerosis, enrolled in a pregnancy study.

The CDR3 DNA reads TGTGCCAGCAGCTTAGTACTAACAGGAGGGTTAACAGATACGCAGTATTTT. Its protein product is CASSLVLTGGLTDTQYF. The chain uses TRBV11-2 and TRBJ2-3; a weak D match, TRBD2 (6 bases). V was pared by 1 base and J by 3 bases, with 17 bases between. Germline CDR1 SGHAT, CDR2 FQNNGV. The CDR3 is made up of 17 amino acids.

The rearrangement joins TRBV9 to TRBJ2-5; TRBD2 aligns across 11 bases. Germline V CDR1 and CDR2: SGDLS, YYNGEE. This CDR3 contains 18 residues. After removal of 0 bases from V and 0 bases from J, the junction contained 7 bases not matched to a gene. The CDR3, as DNA: TGTGCCAGCAGCGTAGCACTAGCGGGAGATCCCAACCAAGAGACCCAGTACTTC. Its protein product is CASSVALAGDPNQETQYF.

The V and J genes are TRBV14 and TRBJ1-6; weak D call: TRBD1 (5 bases). V lost 5 bases to trimming and J lost 5 bases, with 13 bases between them. The CDR3 length is 15 residues. Germline loops: CDR1 SGHDN, CDR2 FVKESK. This chain's CDR3 is CASSRLTVNNSPLHF. The CDR3 coding sequence is TGTGCCAGCAGCAGACTGACAGTGAATAATTCACCCCTCCACTTT.

The rearrangement joins TRBV11-3 to TRBJ2-3, with 8 bases aligning to TRBD2. CDR1 is SGHNT and CDR2 is YENEEA in the germline V gene. V shed 1 base, J shed 2 bases, and the junction held 2 bases outside the gene matches. This CDR3 contains 15 residues. The CDR3 nucleotides read TGTGCCAGCAGCTTAGGGACTAGCCTCACAGATACGCAGTATTTT. Amino acid sequence: CASSLGTSLTDTQYF.

The chain is built from TRBV5-1 and TRBJ2-5; maybe TRBD2 (6 bases). The CDR3 has 15 residues. The germline V and J ends were trimmed by 0 bases and 11 bases, with 20 bases remaining between them. CDR1 and CDR2 (germline): SGHRS, YFSETQ. The CDR3 sequence is CASSLDGTSSVEQYF. In DNA form, the CDR3 reads TGCGCCAGCAGCTTGGACGGGACTTCTAGTGTTGAGCAGTACTTC.

This rearrangement joins TRBV10-2 to TRBJ2-7, with a possible D match to TRBD2 (6 bases). V dropped 7 bases and J dropped 0 bases, with 13 bases sitting between them. Germline lookup yields CDR1 WSHSY and CDR2 SAAADI. The CDR3 extends over 14 amino acids. The DNA for the CDR3 is TGCGCCAGCAAGGCGGGGTTAAGCTCCTACGAGCAGTACTTC. It codes for CASKAGLSSYEQYF.

This sequence joins TRBV11-2 and TRBJ2-7; D may be TRBD1 (5 bases). This CDR3 is 15 amino acids long. CDR1 is SGHAT, CDR2 FQNNGV, per germline. V lost 6 bases, J lost 6 bases, and 21 bases lay in between. The CDR3 DNA reads TGTGCCAGCAGTGTGGGGCCGGACCCCGGGCTCGAGCAGTACTTC. It is translated as CASSVGPDPGLEQYF.

The chain joins TRBV28 to TRBJ1-2; 7 bases match TRBD1. Trimming took 6 bases from V and 8 from J; bases not matched to a gene: 9. Germline V gene sequence: CDR1 MDHEN, CDR2 SYDVKM. This CDR3 is 13 amino acids long. The DNA for the CDR3 is TGTGCCAGCAGGGCAACAGGGGCGGGCGGCTACACCTTC. It codes for CASRATGAGGYTF.